This T cell receptor beta chain stems from a study of OX40 agonist ivuxolimab in advanced cancers. Sequencing used immunoSEQ multiplex PCR; TCRdb keeps in-frame clones, though not all of them. The sample has approximately 130,000 clones; roughly 91% are singletons. V was clipped by 4 bases and J by 0 bases, with 19 bases between them. The CDR3 sequence is 17 residues long. Germline CDR1 reads SGHTS; CDR2 reads YDEGEE. The sequences come from CD4+ or CD8+ T cells sorted from blood, collected in a trial of the OX40 agonist ivuxolimab. The gene calls are TRBV5-8 and TRBJ1-1; possible D gene TRBD1, 6 bases. The sequence came from an adult with an advanced solid tumor such as melanoma, head and neck, liver or kidney cancer. CDR3 sequence reads: CASSRLPGGAMNTEAFF. DNA of the CDR3: TGTGCCAGCAGCAGGCTCCCGGGGGGGGCCATGAACACTGAAGCTTTCTTT.